This TCR beta chain was captured by sequencing in a study of T cells in Graves' hyperthyroidism and ophthalmopathy. TCR beta CDR3 sequences were amplified from RNA transcripts. First-round RT-PCR with HTBI primers amplified the TCR CDR3 region. TCRdb independently ran MiXCR on the multiplex PCR reads; one entry per CDR3 protein. The sample yields roughly 500,000 distinct CDR3 sequences, approximately 23% seen once. This CDR3 has 13 amino acids. Trimming pared 8 bases from V and 5 bases from J, leaving 15 bases between. Germline V gives CDR1 MNHNS, CDR2 SASEGT. The sequence came from a woman in her 70s with Graves' ophthalmopathy. This chain joins TRBV6-1 and TRBJ1-1, with D hard to call. Sample: blood. The CDR3 protein is CASEITRGTEAFF. For the CDR3, the DNA is TGTGCCAGCGAAATAACCAGAGGGACTGAAGCTTTCTTT.